This TCR beta chain was identified in a study of response to subunit inactivated influenza vaccine. Overall study results and limits: New T cells are recruited in small numbers by each seasonal influenza vaccination, according to the authors' suggestion.

Germline CDR1 reads SGHTA; CDR2 reads FQGTGA. CDR3 size: 17 residues. V dropped 2 bases and J dropped 2 bases, with 18 bases sitting between them. TCRdb re-analysed the RT-PCR reads in MiXCR, keeping a single row per CDR3 protein. Found here are approximately 530,000 distinct CDR3 sequences, more than 7% of them singletons; the top ten hold around 14%. Only a few counts were recorded for this clonotype. What it binds is unknown. The chain links TRBV7-3 to TRBJ1-2, with D possibly TRBD1 on 6 matching bases. This receptor was obtained from a man aged 50-75 years who received an inactivated influenza vaccine. The input for sequencing was PBMCs from blood, taken less than 30 months after vaccination. The CDR3 DNA reads TGTGCCAGCAGCTTATTCCGGCAGGGGTCTATAAACTATGGCTACACCTTC. It codes for CASSLFRQGSINYGYTF. Supplemented by reference TRBV7-3 and TRBJ1-2, the full variable domain reads GAGVSQTPSNKVTEKGKYVELRCDPISGHTALYWYRQSLGQGPEFLIYFQGTGAADDSGLPNDRFFAVRPEGSVSTLKIQRTERGDSAVYLCASSLFRQGSINYGYTFGSGTRLTVV.